The following is a TCR beta chain sequence with its context. TCRdb keeps only in-frame clones here, not all; method: immunoSEQ multiplex PCR. This sample's table has dozens of clones. These data come from a study of blood T cell dynamics during melanoma immunotherapy. Study-level information: Patients with metastatic melanoma got pembrolizumab or nivolumab-ipilimumab as first-line care.

The germline V gene has CDR1 SQVTM and CDR2 ANQGSEA. CDR3 length: 14 residues. Trimming stripped 5 bases from V and 5 bases from J, with 13 bases between. The sample's time point: week 3, after first cycle of checkpoint inhibitor. Blood was drawn before treatment and at week 3 after checkpoint blockade. The material sequenced was cell-free DNA from blood, taken from a patient treated with checkpoint blockade. The J gene is TRBJ2-6, the V gene TRBV29-1; D not resolved. This TCR derives from a human donor with melanoma. This chain's CDR3 is CSVSIQSRANVLTF. The CDR3 DNA is TGCAGCGTTAGCATACAAAGTCGGGCCAACGTCCTGACTTTC.